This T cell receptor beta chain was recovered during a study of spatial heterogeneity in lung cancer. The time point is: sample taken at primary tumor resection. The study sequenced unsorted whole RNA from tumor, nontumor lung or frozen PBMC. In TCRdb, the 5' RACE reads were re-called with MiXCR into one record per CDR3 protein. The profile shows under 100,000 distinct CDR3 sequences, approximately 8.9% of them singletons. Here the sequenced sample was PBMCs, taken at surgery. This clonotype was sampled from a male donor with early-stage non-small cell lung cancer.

The CDR3 coding sequence is TGCGCCAGCAGGCAGTCAGGGAATGAGCAGTTCTTC. As protein: CASRQSGNEQFF. This chain uses TRBV5-1 with TRBJ2-1, with D perhaps matching TRBD1 (5 bases). The CDR3 totals 12 residues. Trimming shortened V by 5 bases and J by 7 bases, and 10 bases separated the two germline ends. Per the germline V gene, CDR1 is SGHRS and CDR2 is YFSETQ.